These 9 T cell receptor beta chains share one sample of origin, sequenced in a study of shared clonotypes between healthy human individuals. Generated by immunoSEQ multiplex PCR, the TCRdb table keeps only in-frame clones and is missing some. The sample includes some 490,000 clones, 60% to 80% of them seen just once. Sequencing was carried out using PBMCs. The receptor source for this set is a woman in her 40s in good health. Some clones in this sample may be carry-over from other donors' samples.

This chain links TRBV10-3 with TRBJ2-2, with 9 bases that match TRBD2. The CDR3 is 14 amino acids. Per the germline V gene, CDR1 is ENHRY and CDR2 is SYGVKD. Germline trimming cut 3 bases from V and 11 bases from J; bases unmatched to any gene: 7. The CDR3 here is CAISDPTSGTELFF. The CDR3 DNA follows: TGTGCCATCAGTGACCCGACTAGCGGAACTGAGCTGTTTTTT.

The chain joins TRBV11-2 to TRBJ2-5; 8 positions match TRBD2. V shed 1 base, J shed 0 bases, and the junction held 4 bases outside the gene matches. Germline V gene lookup returns CDR1 SGHAT and CDR2 FQNNGV. CDR3 size: 16 residues. The CDR3 coding sequence is TGTGCCAGCAGCTTAGGGACTAGCCAAGACCAAGAGACCCAGTACTTC. It translates to CASSLGTSQDQETQYF.

The V call is TRBV7-9, the J call TRBJ1-2, with unresolved D. CDR1 SEHNR and CDR2 FQNEAQ come from the germline V gene (reference sequence). The CDR3 is made up of 14 amino acids. The V gene lost 3 bases and the J gene lost 4 bases, with 12 bases spanning the gap. The DNA of the CDR3 is TGTGCCAGCAGCTTCGGGCAACCGCGCTATGGCTACACCTTC. Amino acids: CASSFGQPRYGYTF.

The rearrangement uses TRBV27 and TRBJ2-3; D remains unclear. The CDR3 runs 14 residues. Germline CDR1 is MNHEY and CDR2 is SMNVEV (reference sequence). V dropped 3 bases and J dropped 2 bases, with 9 bases sitting between them. CDR3 amino acids: CASSFIAFTDTQYF. In DNA form, the CDR3 reads TGTGCCAGCAGTTTTATCGCGTTCACAGATACGCAGTATTTT.

The CDR3 reads CASSLSPGYEQYF. DNA of the CDR3: TGTGCCAGCAGCTTATCTCCCGGGTACGAGCAGTACTTC. The rearrangement joins TRBV11-2 to TRBJ2-7; no reliable D call. Trimming shortened V by 2 bases and J by 4 bases, and 9 bases separated the two germline ends. CDR1 and CDR2 from the germline V gene are SGHAT and FQNNGV. The CDR3 length is 13 residues.

To note about this clone: This probably arose from a read error, given a far larger clone one base away. The V gene is TRBV29-1, the J gene TRBJ2-7; D might be TRBD1 (5 bases). Looked up from germline, CDR1 is SQVTM and CDR2 is ANQGSEA. The germline V and J ends were trimmed by 6 bases and 7 bases, with 25 bases remaining between them. This CDR3 spans 15 amino acids. CDR3: CSVASGFPGLREQYF. The CDR3 region has the DNA TGCAGCGTAGCCTCAGGGTTTCCCGGGCTTAGGGAGCAGTACTTC.

The DNA for the CDR3 is TGTGCCAGCAGCCCCGCCAGGGACTCCTACGAGCAGTACTTC. This codes for CASSPARDSYEQYF. The chain couples TRBV11-3 to TRBJ2-5; D is possibly TRBD1 (5 bases). The DNA end lines up better with TRBJ2-7; the J call may be wrong. The CDR3 contains 14 residues. Germline CDR1 is SGHNT and CDR2 is YENEEA.

This chain uses TRBV5-4 with TRBJ2-5; D gene unclear. The CDR3 has 14 residues. The V end was cut by 2 bases, the J end by 2 bases, with 10 bases between. Germline V gene data show CDR1 as SGHNT and CDR2 as YYREEE (reference sequence). CDR3 loop: CASSLKTGQETQYF. In DNA, the CDR3 is TGTGCCAGCAGCTTAAAGACTGGGCAAGAGACCCAGTACTTC.

This clone was recorded once. The rearrangement links TRBV6-6 to TRBJ1-1, with 7 bases that match TRBD1. Germline CDR1 MNHNY, CDR2 SVGAGI (reference sequence). V was pared by 6 bases and J by 0 bases, with 10 bases of the junction left unmatched. The CDR3 loop spans 16 amino acids. In DNA form, the CDR3 reads TGTGCCAGCAGCAGTGACAGGGTCGGTTTGAACACTGAAGCTTTCTTT. Protein product: CASSSDRVGLNTEAFF.